A selection of T cell receptor beta chains follows, all from one sample in a study of blood T cell repertoires in COVID-19. This table comes from immunoSEQ multiplex PCR, and its TCRdb copy is limited to in-frame clones, with some not included. Among roughly 140,000 clones, just under 80% were seen once, and the ten largest hold around 1.8%. Sequenced material: peripheral blood. Receptors were obtained from a woman in her sixties with acute or convalescent COVID-19. The CDR3 runs from the conserved cysteine through the conserved F or W. The order of the fields is clone size, J gene, V gene, D gene, CDR3 DNA, CDR3 protein. A D gene is named only where the DNA matches it firmly. Rows give clone size only sometimes, using once, few, many, or a class for an expanded clone.

>.|TRBJ1-1|TRBV7-8|.
TGTGCCAGCAGCTTGCGACAGACGATGAACACTGAAGCTTTCTTT
CASSLRQTMNTEAFF
>few|TRBJ1-6|TRBV4-1|.
TGCGCCAGCAGCCAAGCTGGTGGCAGAGGGGGTTCACCCCTCCACTTT
CASSQAGGRGGSPLHF
>.|TRBJ2-7|TRBV28|TRBD2
TGTGCCAGCAGTTTCCCCGGAGCGGGAGTACGCGTCGAGCAGTACTTC
CASSFPGAGVRVEQYF
>.|TRBJ1-1|TRBV10-2|.
TGCGCCAGCAAGGCCTTTACAGGGCGCACTGAAGCTTTCTTT
CASKAFTGRTEAFF
>.|TRBJ2-2|TRBV6-4|TRBD1
TGTGCCAGCAGTGCGGGACAGGGGAACACCGGGGAGCTGTTTTTT
CASSAGQGNTGELFF
>.|TRBJ1-5|TRBV5-5|TRBD1
TGTGCCAGCAGCTCGACAGGGGTCAATCAGCCCCAGCATTTT
CASSSTGVNQPQHF
>few|TRBJ2-1|TRBV30|TRBD2
TGTGCCTGGAGTGTCTGGGCTAGCGGGAGGGATGAGCAGTTCTTC
CAWSVWASGRDEQFF
>.|TRBJ2-7|TRBV6-6|.
TGTGCCAGCAGGAAGACTCTCGCCAGCTCCTACGAGCAGTACTTC
CASRKTLASSYEQYF
>.|TRBJ1-1|TRBV5-4|.
TGTGCCAGCAGCTTGGCGTCACAGGGACCGTTGATTGAAGCTTTCTTT
CASSLASQGPLIEAFF
>.|TRBJ2-1|TRBV7-9|TRBD2
TGTGCCAGCAGTCCCCCTCTAGCGGTGAATGAGCAGTTCTTC
CASSPPLAVNEQFF
>.|TRBJ2-5|TRBV11-3|TRBD1
TGTGCCAGCAGCGGCGGGACAGGGGTTGGCCAAGAGACCCAGTACTTC
CASSGGTGVGQETQYF
>.|TRBJ1-5|TRBV12-5|TRBD1
TGTGCTAGTGGTTTGGAAAACGACAGGGGGCTCTCCCGGCCCCAGCATTTT
CASGLENDRGLSRPQHF
>.|TRBJ2-2|TRBV6-6|.
TGTGCCAGCAGTTCCTCGACAGGGAACACCGGGGAGCTGTTTTTT
CASSSSTGNTGELFF
>once|TRBJ2-3|TRBV9|.
TGTGCCAGCAGCGCCAGAGGAGATACGCAGTATTTT
CASSARGDTQYF
>.|TRBJ1-2|TRBV7-9|.
TGTGCCAGCAGCTTAGGGGGAGATGGCTACACCTTC
CASSLGGDGYTF
>once|TRBJ2-7|TRBV7-8|.
TGTGCCAGCAGCTTAGCGCCCTCGGACTATGACGAGCAGTACTTC
CASSLAPSDYDEQYF
>.|TRBJ2-5|TRBV7-9|.
TGTGCCAGCAGCACCTACCGGGACAATCAAGAGACCCAGTACTTC
CASSTYRDNQETQYF
>.|TRBJ1-4|TRBV10-3|TRBD1
TGTGCCACTGGACAGGGGTCAACTAATGAAAAACTGTTTTTT
CATGQGSTNEKLFF
>.|TRBJ2-1|TRBV19|.
TGTGCCAGTAGTATCGAGCGGAATGAGCAGTTCTTC
CASSIERNEQFF
>.|TRBJ1-3|TRBV28|.
TGTGCCAGCAGTACTATTCCCGGGGGAAACACCATATATTTT
CASSTIPGGNTIYF
>.|TRBJ1-4|TRBV9|.
TGTGCCAGCAGCGTAGGTGTCCGAGGGGAGGGTGAAAAACTGTTTTTT
CASSVGVRGEGEKLFF
>.|TRBJ2-5|TRBV5-6|.
TGTGCCAGCAGCTTGGGGCCGCCTGGGACCCAGTACTTC
CASSLGPPGTQYF
>.|TRBJ2-3|TRBV5-1|.
TGCGCCAGCAGCAGAAGGACGGAGCGGGATACGCAGTATTTT
CASSRRTERDTQYF
>.|TRBJ2-1|TRBV5-8|TRBD2
TGTGCCAGCAGCAGACTAGCGGAGCAGTTCTTC
CASSRLAEQFF
>.|TRBJ1-2|TRBV11-2|.
TGTGCCAGCAGCTTTGCAGGAGGAAGGGGCTACACCTTC
CASSFAGGRGYTF
>.|TRBJ2-1|TRBV5-1|TRBD1
TGCGCCAGCAGCTTGGGGTCCCAGGGACAGAACAATGAGCAGTTCTTC
CASSLGSQGQNNEQFF
>once|TRBJ1-5|TRBV19|TRBD1
TGTGCCAGTAGTCACAGACAGGGGGCCGCTCAGCCCCAGCATTTT
CASSHRQGAAQPQHF
>.|TRBJ1-1|TRBV5-1|TRBD1
TGCGCCAGCAGCCCGGGACAGAAGACTGAAGCTTTCTTT
CASSPGQKTEAFF
>few|TRBJ2-2|TRBV28|.
TGTGCCAGCAGTTTATATCCGGAGGCCGGGGAGCTGTTTTTT
CASSLYPEAGELFF
>.|TRBJ2-7|TRBV11-2|.
TGTGCCAGCAGCTATAGGGGCGGAATAACCTACGAGCAGTACTTC
CASSYRGGITYEQYF
>.|TRBJ2-5|TRBV7-8|TRBD2
TGTGCCAGCAGCTTTGCTCCGGGACTAGCGGGAGCGAAAGAGACCCAGTACTTC
CASSFAPGLAGAKETQYF
>.|TRBJ2-1|TRBV18|.
TGTGCCAGCTCACCACTTTGGAATAGCGAGAATGAGCAGTTCTTC
CASSPLWNSENEQFF
>.|TRBJ2-1|TRBV7-6|TRBD2
TGTGCCAGCAGCTACCACCCTAGCGGGAGGGGGCGTAGAAATGAGCAGTTCTTC
CASSYHPSGRGRRNEQFF
>.|TRBJ2-2|TRBV30|TRBD2
TGTGCCTGGAGTTCAGGACTAGCGAACACCGGGGAGCTGTTTTTT
CAWSSGLANTGELFF
>few|TRBJ2-2|TRBV6-4|TRBD1
TGTGCCAGCAGTCGACAGGGGGTTAGCACCGGGGAGCTGTTTTTT
CASSRQGVSTGELFF
>.|TRBJ1-2|TRBV27|TRBD1
TGTGCCAGCAGTTCCCTTGCGGGTACAGGGGGTAGAGGCTACACCTTC
CASSSLAGTGGRGYTF
>.|TRBJ1-5|TRBV6-5|.
TGTGCCAGCAGTTACTCGATTGGCAGGGTCAATCAGCCCCAGCATTTT
CASSYSIGRVNQPQHF
>.|TRBJ2-7|TRBV11-2|.
TGTGCCAGCAGCCCGGCCTACGAGCAGTACTTC
CASSPAYEQYF
>.|TRBJ2-5|TRBV27|TRBD2
TGTGCCAGCAGTTTTACTAGCGGGACTTTAACCCAGTACTTC
CASSFTSGTLTQYF
>.|TRBJ2-7|TRBV4-1|.
TGCGCCAGCAGCCTAGGACAGTCCTACGAGCAGTACTTC
CASSLGQSYEQYF
>.|TRBJ1-1|TRBV19|TRBD1
TGTGCCAGTAGTAATCCCTACAGGGGGCGCACTGAAGCTTTCTTT
CASSNPYRGRTEAFF
>few|TRBJ1-6|TRBV5-4|.
TGTGCCAGCAGCCTGTTTTCCCCCAGCTCCTATAATTCACCCCTCCACTTT
CASSLFSPSSYNSPLHF
>.|TRBJ2-5|TRBV5-1|.
TGCGCCAGCACCACTGGAGCCGTAACGTCGGGAAAGGAGACCCAGTACTTC
CASTTGAVTSGKETQYF
>.|TRBJ2-7|TRBV6-5|.
TGTGCCAGCAGCCAGACGACAGGCGCCTACGAGCAGTACTTC
CASSQTTGAYEQYF
>.|TRBJ2-4|TRBV10-3|.
TGTGCCATCAGTGAAGGCCAGGGGGCCAAAAACATTCAGTACTTC
CAISEGQGAKNIQYF
>.|TRBJ2-1|TRBV3-1/TRBV3-2|TRBD2
TGTGCCAGCAGCCAAGCGTCTAGCGGGAGGGTAACGAGCTCCTACAATGAGCAGTTCTTC
CASSQASSGRVTSSYNEQFF
>few|TRBJ2-7|TRBV12-3/TRBV12-4|TRBD2
TGTGCCAGTAAAATAGCGGGACATAGCGAGCAGTACTTC
CASKIAGHSEQYF
>.|TRBJ1-5|TRBV2|TRBD1
TGTGCCAGCAGCCTATACAGGGGGAATCAGCCCCAGCATTTT
CASSLYRGNQPQHF
>.|TRBJ2-2|TRBV6-4|.
TGTGCCAGCAGTGACCAGGATTCAACATCCGGGGAGCTGTTTTTT
CASSDQDSTSGELFF
>few|TRBJ1-5|TRBV28|.
TGTGCCAGCTATCGAATCAGGGGTAATCAGCCCCAGCATTTT
CASYRIRGNQPQHF
>once|TRBJ1-1|TRBV28|TRBD1
TGTGCCAGCAGGGTCCCCGATTACCACAGGGGAGGAACTGAAGCTTTCTTT
CASRVPDYHRGGTEAFF
>.|TRBJ2-5|TRBV15|TRBD2
TGTGCCACCAGCCCTAGCGGGAGGACCGGGGAGACCCAGTACTTC
CATSPSGRTGETQYF
>.|TRBJ2-7|TRBV7-6|TRBD2
TGTGCCAGCAGCTTAGGGGTGGATAGCGGGAGGGCCAACTGGGGCTACGAGCAGTACTTC
CASSLGVDSGRANWGYEQYF
>few|TRBJ2-3|TRBV6-5|TRBD2
TGTGCCAGCAGGCGGACTAGCGGCACAGATACGCAGTATTTT
CASRRTSGTDTQYF
>few|TRBJ2-7|TRBV5-1|TRBD2
TGCGCCAGCAGCCCACTAGCGGGACCCCCCTCCTACGAGCAGTACTTC
CASSPLAGPPSYEQYF
>.|TRBJ2-7|TRBV30|.
TGTGCCTGGAGTGTTCGGGGCGAGCAGTACTTC
CAWSVRGEQYF
>.|TRBJ2-1|TRBV19|TRBD2
TGTGCCAGTAGTCTCTGGACTAGCGGGAGGGCCAGGGAGCAGTTCTTC
CASSLWTSGRAREQFF
>.|TRBJ1-2|TRBV9|TRBD1
TGTGCCAGCAGCCCGGACAGGGGGTATGTCTACACCTTC
CASSPDRGYVYTF
>.|TRBJ2-7|TRBV2|TRBD2
TGTGCCAGCAGACAAGGGAGGGCCAACCTCGAGCAGTACTTC
CASRQGRANLEQYF
>.|TRBJ2-1|TRBV2|TRBD2
TGTGCCAGCAGGGGACTAGCGTACAATGAGCAGTTCTTC
CASRGLAYNEQFF